A few counts support the clone carrying this T cell receptor beta chain. Its antigen is still unknown. This CDR3 has 13 amino acids. V lost 4 bases and J lost 10, with 14 bases in between. These data come from a study of T-cell memory formation after mild COVID-19. Findings and caveats of the study: Clones that contracted from day 15 to 85 were balanced CD4/CD8, while later expanders leaned CD4+. Researchers found some responding clones in pre-infection memory, a sign that cross-reactive memory joined.

From 5'RACE with constant-segment primers came TCR alpha and TCR beta cDNA libraries that carried sample barcodes and UMIs. TCRdb passed the 5' RACE reads through MiXCR, listing each CDR3 protein once. The table has around 510,000 distinct CDR3 sequences, about 20% seen once. The rearrangement links TRBV12-3 or TRBV12-4 to TRBJ2-1, with D perhaps matching TRBD2 (6 bases). The receptor was derived from an adult woman who had mild COVID-19 (a few samples of this study predate the infection). Cell type and time point are not known. Sequenced: PBMCs or a T cell subset sorted from them (not recorded which). CDR3 sequence (DNA): TGTGCCAGCAGTTCGGGACTCGTGAGGGAGCAGTTCTTC. Translating it yields CASSSGLVREQFF.